This T cell receptor (beta chain) emerged from a study of T cells in Graves' hyperthyroidism and ophthalmopathy. Study conclusions and caveats: In the blood, most expanded thyroid clonotypes above 0.001 appeared as well.

RNA transcripts were the template for amplifying TCR beta CDR3 regions. TCR CDR3 regions were first amplified by RT-PCR with HTBI primers. MiXCR was run by TCRdb on the multiplex PCR reads, yielding one entry per CDR3 protein. The sample shows a few hundred thousand distinct CDR3 sequences, about 45% of them seen only once. This clonotype was detected ten times or more. Its target is not known. The germline V and J ends were trimmed by 3 bases and 1 base, with 10 bases remaining between them. Germline CDR1 is SGDLS and CDR2 is YYNGEE. This CDR3 is built from 15 residues. The chain uses TRBV9 and TRBJ2-2, with a possible D match to TRBD2 (6 bases). The origin of this receptor is a woman between 18 and 29 years old with Graves' hyperthyroidism. Input material: peripheral blood or thyroid tissue (not recorded which). DNA of the CDR3: TGTGCCAGCAGCGATTTCGGGGGGAACACCGGGGAGCTGTTTTTT. Residues: CASSDFGGNTGELFF.